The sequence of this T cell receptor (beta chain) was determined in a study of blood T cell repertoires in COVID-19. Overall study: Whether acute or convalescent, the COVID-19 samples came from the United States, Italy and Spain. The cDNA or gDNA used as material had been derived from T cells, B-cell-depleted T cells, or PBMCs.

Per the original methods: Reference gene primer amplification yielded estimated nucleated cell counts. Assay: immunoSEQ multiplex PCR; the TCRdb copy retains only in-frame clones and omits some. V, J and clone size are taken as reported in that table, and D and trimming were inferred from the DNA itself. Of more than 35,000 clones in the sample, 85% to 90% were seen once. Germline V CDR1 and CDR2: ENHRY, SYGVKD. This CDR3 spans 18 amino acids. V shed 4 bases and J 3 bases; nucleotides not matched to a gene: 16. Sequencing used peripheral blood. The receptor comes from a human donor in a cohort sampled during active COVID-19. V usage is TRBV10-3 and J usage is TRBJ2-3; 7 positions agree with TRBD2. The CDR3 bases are TGTGCCATCAGTGGGACCACTGGGCGGGAGAAAGATACAGATACGCAGTATTTT. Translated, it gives CAISGTTGREKDTDTQYF.